Listed below are T cell receptor beta chains from one sample, sequenced in a study of blood T cell repertoires in COVID-19. Produced via immunoSEQ multiplex PCR; TCRdb's table is partial and in-frame only. The table has 230,000 or so clones, about nine tenths seen once. The source material was PBMCs or T cells enriched from blood (not recorded which). Every receptor here comes from a woman in her forties with acute COVID-19. Both conserved end residues are part of each CDR3. The D gene is left open where the match is weak. Not every row has a clone size; where given, it reads once, few, many or a size class.

CDR3 length: 15
clone size: -
V gene: TRBV4-1
J gene: TRBJ2-7
D gene: TRBD1
CDR3 protein: CASSRRQGETYEQYF
CDR3 DNA: TGCGCCAGCAGCAGACGACAGGGGGAGACCTACGAGCAGTACTTC

CDR3 length: 16
clone size: -
V gene: TRBV7-3
J gene: TRBJ1-2
D gene: -
CDR3 protein: CASSLSGSGPVDGYTF
CDR3 DNA: TGTGCCAGCAGCTTAAGTGGTTCAGGTCCCGTCGATGGCTACACCTTC

CDR3 length: 14
clone size: -
V gene: TRBV5-1
J gene: TRBJ2-2
D gene: -
CDR3 protein: CASSSRGATGELFF
CDR3 DNA: TGCGCCAGCAGCTCCCGGGGGGCCACCGGGGAGCTGTTTTTT

CDR3 length: 14
clone size: -
V gene: TRBV5-1
J gene: TRBJ2-1
D gene: TRBD1
CDR3 protein: CASSDRGRLNEQFF
CDR3 DNA: TGCGCCAGCAGCGACAGGGGGCGCCTAAATGAGCAGTTCTTC

CDR3 length: 14
clone size: -
V gene: TRBV7-9
J gene: TRBJ1-1
D gene: TRBD1
CDR3 protein: CASSPPDRTQEAFF
CDR3 DNA: TGTGCCAGCAGCCCCCCGGACAGGACGCAAGAAGCTTTCTTT

CDR3 length: 13
clone size: -
V gene: TRBV19
J gene: TRBJ1-6
D gene: TRBD1
CDR3 protein: CASSIRDRAYLHF
CDR3 DNA: TGTGCCAGTAGTATTCGGGACAGGGCATACCTCCACTTT

CDR3 length: 13
clone size: -
V gene: TRBV18
J gene: TRBJ1-1
D gene: -
CDR3 protein: CASSLTGPTEAFF
CDR3 DNA: TGTGCCAGCTCCCTTACAGGTCCCACTGAAGCTTTCTTT

CDR3 length: 14
clone size: -
V gene: TRBV15
J gene: TRBJ2-3
D gene: -
CDR3 protein: CATSRGGASDTQYF
CDR3 DNA: TGTGCCACCAGCAGGGGGGGGGCTTCAGATACGCAGTATTTT

CDR3 length: 14
clone size: -
V gene: TRBV4-1
J gene: TRBJ2-5
D gene: -
CDR3 protein: CASSPLGRKETQYF
CDR3 DNA: TGCGCCAGCAGCCCACTAGGAAGGAAAGAGACCCAGTACTTC

CDR3 length: 13
clone size: -
V gene: TRBV13
J gene: TRBJ2-5
D gene: -
CDR3 protein: CASRLTPTGTQYF
CDR3 DNA: TGTGCCAGCAGACTTACCCCCACGGGGACCCAGTACTTC

CDR3 length: 14
clone size: -
V gene: TRBV28
J gene: TRBJ1-1
D gene: -
CDR3 protein: CASSLSQGQAEAFF
CDR3 DNA: TGTGCCAGCAGTTTATCCCAGGGTCAGGCTGAAGCTTTCTTT

CDR3 length: 19
clone size: -
V gene: TRBV5-5
J gene: TRBJ1-2
D gene: TRBD1
CDR3 protein: CASSLTTGGHTEANYGYTF
CDR3 DNA: TGTGCCAGCAGCTTGACCACAGGGGGCCACACCGAGGCTAACTATGGCTACACCTTC

CDR3 length: 18
clone size: few
V gene: TRBV15
J gene: TRBJ1-3
D gene: TRBD1
CDR3 protein: CATSGSDRVETFGNTIYF
CDR3 DNA: TGTGCCACCAGCGGCTCGGACAGGGTAGAAACCTTCGGAAACACCATATATTTT

CDR3 length: 13
clone size: once
V gene: TRBV12-3/TRBV12-4
J gene: TRBJ2-7
D gene: -
CDR3 protein: CASSLQGSYEQYF
CDR3 DNA: TGTGCCAGCAGTTTACAGGGCTCCTACGAGCAGTACTTC

CDR3 length: 17
clone size: -
V gene: TRBV19
J gene: TRBJ2-7
D gene: -
CDR3 protein: CASSIGSGGSWGYEQYF
CDR3 DNA: TGTGCCAGTAGTATAGGGTCAGGAGGATCCTGGGGCTACGAGCAGTACTTC

CDR3 length: 15
clone size: -
V gene: TRBV19
J gene: TRBJ1-5
D gene: TRBD1
CDR3 protein: CASRPRGQGEQPQHF
CDR3 DNA: TGTGCCAGCCGTCCACGGGGACAGGGAGAACAGCCCCAGCATTTT

CDR3 length: 14
clone size: -
V gene: TRBV19
J gene: TRBJ1-2
D gene: TRBD1
CDR3 protein: CASHPGQWVYGYTF
CDR3 DNA: TGTGCCAGCCATCCGGGACAGTGGGTCTATGGCTACACCTTC

CDR3 length: 15
clone size: -
V gene: TRBV12-5
J gene: TRBJ1-5
D gene: -
CDR3 protein: CASGFPSGVGQPQHF
CDR3 DNA: TGTGCTAGTGGTTTTCCTTCAGGGGTTGGTCAGCCCCAGCATTTT

CDR3 length: 15
clone size: few
V gene: TRBV4-3
J gene: TRBJ1-1
D gene: TRBD1
CDR3 protein: CASSQEALDRAEAFF
CDR3 DNA: TGCGCCAGCAGCCAAGAGGCCCTTGACAGGGCTGAAGCTTTCTTT

CDR3 length: 19
clone size: -
V gene: TRBV4-3
J gene: TRBJ2-6
D gene: TRBD1
CDR3 protein: CASSQDRQGANSGANVLTF
CDR3 DNA: TGCGCCAGCAGCCAAGACCGCCAGGGGGCGAACTCTGGGGCCAACGTCCTGACTTTC

CDR3 length: 14
clone size: once
V gene: TRBV6-5
J gene: TRBJ1-2
D gene: TRBD1
CDR3 protein: CASRDGTGNSGYTF
CDR3 DNA: TGTGCCAGCAGGGATGGGACAGGGAATTCTGGCTACACCTTC

CDR3 length: 12
clone size: -
V gene: TRBV19
J gene: TRBJ1-2
D gene: -
CDR3 protein: CATQGTERGYTF
CDR3 DNA: TGTGCCACCCAGGGAACGGAGAGAGGCTACACCTTC

CDR3 length: 13
clone size: -
V gene: TRBV7-9
J gene: TRBJ1-1
D gene: -
CDR3 protein: CASSLARLSEAFF
CDR3 DNA: TGTGCCAGCAGCTTAGCGCGGCTTTCTGAAGCTTTCTTT

CDR3 length: 14
clone size: -
V gene: TRBV2
J gene: TRBJ2-6
D gene: -
CDR3 protein: CASRLSSGANVLTF
CDR3 DNA: TGTGCCAGCAGGCTTAGCTCTGGGGCCAACGTCCTGACTTTC

CDR3 length: 19
clone size: -
V gene: TRBV3-1/TRBV3-2
J gene: TRBJ2-3
D gene: TRBD1
CDR3 protein: CASSQSKGLGQEHTDTQYF
CDR3 DNA: TGTGCCAGCAGCCAATCAAAGGGCCTTGGACAGGAGCACACAGATACGCAGTATTTT

CDR3 length: 11
clone size: -
V gene: TRBV2
J gene: TRBJ1-4
D gene: -
CDR3 protein: CASSGLAGKIF
CDR3 DNA: TGTGCCAGCAGTGGGTTAGCAGGGAAGATTTTT

CDR3 length: 13
clone size: -
V gene: TRBV7-9
J gene: TRBJ1-1
D gene: -
CDR3 protein: CASSSGGNTEAFF
CDR3 DNA: TGTGCCAGCAGCTCCGGGGGGAACACTGAAGCTTTCTTT

CDR3 length: 14
clone size: -
V gene: TRBV6-2/TRBV6-3
J gene: TRBJ1-1
D gene: -
CDR3 protein: CASSYSVKGTEAFF
CDR3 DNA: TGTGCCAGCAGTTACTCGGTGAAGGGGACTGAAGCTTTCTTT

CDR3 length: 16
clone size: -
V gene: TRBV7-2
J gene: TRBJ1-4
D gene: -
CDR3 protein: CASSVKAFTTNEKLFF
CDR3 DNA: TGTGCCAGCAGCGTTAAAGCGTTTACAACTAATGAAAAACTGTTTTTT

CDR3 length: 13
clone size: few
V gene: TRBV29-1
J gene: TRBJ1-4
D gene: TRBD1
CDR3 protein: CSVEAPGGEKLFF
CDR3 DNA: TGCAGCGTTGAGGCGCCAGGGGGTGAAAAACTGTTTTTT

CDR3 length: 14
clone size: once
V gene: TRBV28
J gene: TRBJ1-1
D gene: -
CDR3 protein: CASSVHRENTEAFF
CDR3 DNA: TGTGCCAGCAGTGTCCACAGGGAGAACACTGAAGCTTTCTTT

CDR3 length: 12
clone size: -
V gene: TRBV9
J gene: TRBJ2-1
D gene: -
CDR3 protein: CASSENRDEQFF
CDR3 DNA: TGTGCCAGCAGCGAGAACAGGGATGAGCAGTTCTTC